This T cell receptor (beta chain) was found in a study of T cells in Graves' hyperthyroidism and ophthalmopathy. The study's findings and limits: A median about 6 months before onset, the model predicted ophthalmopathy.

In its sample, this clonotype was seen a few times. The antigen is unknown. Exclusions: uncontrolled infection, other autoimmune disease, pregnancy, lactation. On the basis of clinical symptoms, serum thyroxine and TRAb, thyroid ultrasound and orbital computed tomography, diagnoses were made. About 10 ml of fresh peripheral blood supplied the PBMCs. Trimming took off 1 base at V and 2 bases at J, with 11 bases between the two ends. The CDR3 spans 15 residues. The germline V gene encodes CDR1 MNHEY and CDR2 SMNVEV (reference sequence). RNA transcripts gave rise to amplified TCR beta CDR3 regions. HTBI primers were employed in a first-round RT-PCR of the TCR CDR3. From the multiplex PCR reads, TCRdb called clonotypes with MiXCR, one entry per CDR3 protein. There are roughly 200,000 distinct CDR3 sequences in the sample; roughly 18% occur only once, and 44% lies in the top ten.

This clonotype was obtained from a man aged 40-50 years with Graves' hyperthyroidism. The J gene is TRBJ2-5, the V gene TRBV27; D is unclear. The sample comprised blood. CDR3 bases: TGTGCCAGCAGTTTATTCCGTACAGATCAAGAGACCCAGTACTTC. It translates to CASSLFRTDQETQYF.